The 21 T cell receptor beta chains reported below all come from one sample, sequenced in a study of T cell responses to AZD1222 COVID-19 vaccine. TCRdb's copy holds only in-frame clones and misses some; the assay was immunoSEQ multiplex PCR. The repertoire has 95,000 to 110,000 clones, about 90% of them found once; the top ten carry less than 25%. This specimen was peripheral blood, taken on day 0 of AZD1222 vaccination. These receptors were obtained from an adult in good health.

This chain uses TRBV30 with TRBJ1-4; D might be TRBD1 (5 bases). The CDR3 sequence is 14 residues long. V dropped 2 bases and J dropped 8 bases, with 15 bases sitting between them. Germline CDR1 reads GTSNPN; CDR2 reads SVGIG (reference sequence). DNA for the CDR3: TGTGCCTGGAGTTTTCAGGGTATAAGGGAAAAACTGTTTTTT. This gives the protein CAWSFQGIREKLFF. The variable domain in full, completed from reference TRBV30 and TRBJ1-4, reads SQTIHQWPATLVQPVGSPLSLECTVEGTSNPNLYWYRQAAGRGLQLLFYSVGIGQISSEVPQNLSASRPQDRQFILSSKKLLLSDSGFYLCAWSFQGIREKLFFGSGTQLSVL.

This chain uses TRBV10-3 with TRBJ2-2, with TRBD1 identical over 7 bases. Trimming removed 1 base from V and 1 base from J; junction bases left unmatched: 15. This CDR3 is 20 amino acids long. CDR1 is ENHRY and CDR2 is SYGVKD in the germline V gene. The CDR3 DNA follows: TGTGCCATCAGTGAGTTGGATAGAACATGGGGACAGAAGAACACCGGGGAGCTGTTTTTT. Its translation: CAISELDRTWGQKNTGELFF.

The chain uses TRBV7-2 and TRBJ2-3; 9 bases align to TRBD2. This CDR3 is 15 amino acids long. In germline, CDR1 is SGHTA, CDR2 FQGNSA. With 6 bases clipped from V and 4 bases from J, the junction kept 8 bases outside the gene matches. The CDR3: CASSGVAGASDTQYF. CDR3 sequence (DNA): TGTGCCAGCAGTGGGGTAGCGGGGGCCTCAGATACGCAGTATTTT.

The genes are TRBV7-9 and TRBJ1-4; D ambiguous. This CDR3 has 12 residues. Germline CDR1 is SEHNR and CDR2 is FQNEAQ (reference sequence). V was clipped by 4 bases and J by 6 bases, with 6 bases between them. CDR3 protein: CASSSQDEKLFF. The CDR3 coding sequence is TGTGCCAGCAGCTCCCAGGATGAAAAACTGTTTTTT.

The chain uses TRBV5-1 and TRBJ1-2, with a tentative D call TRBD1 (6 bases). This CDR3 contains 15 residues. CDR1 is SGHRS, CDR2 YFSETQ, per germline. Trimming removed 1 base from V and 3 bases from J, with 13 bases in between. DNA for the CDR3: TGCGCCAGCAGCTTGTCCCCCGGGACACACTATGGCTACACCTTC. It is translated as CASSLSPGTHYGYTF.

As for this clone: Germline and junction disagree at one end, which may indicate a read error. The rearrangement joins TRBV14 to TRBJ2-7, with a weak D call TRBD1 (6 bases). Germline CDR1 and CDR2: SGHDN and FVKESK. The CDR3 covers 18 residues. The CDR3 coding sequence is TGTGCCAGCAGCCAAGAAACGAGGGGGTACACCCAGACCACCCAAAGGAACTTC. It specifies CASSQETRGYTQTTQRNF.

The chain recombines TRBV5-8 with TRBJ2-5; possibly TRBD2 for D (5 bases). The CDR3 is made up of 14 amino acids. The V and J ends lost 4 bases and 4 bases respectively, with 14 bases between them. CDR1 SGHTS and CDR2 YDEGEE come from the germline V gene. CDR3 sequence: CASSSGRSRETQYF. Here the CDR3 DNA reads TGTGCCAGCAGCAGCGGTAGGAGTCGAGAGACCCAGTACTTC.

DNA of the CDR3: TGTGCCAGCAGCCCAGACAGGTACGAGCAGTACTTC. Its protein product is CASSPDRYEQYF. V and J are TRBV7-2 and TRBJ2-7; tentative D call: TRBD1 (6 bases). This CDR3 comprises 12 residues. V gave up 5 bases and J gave up 4 bases, with 9 bases separating them. Germline loops: CDR1 SGHTA, CDR2 FQGNSA.

The chain carries TRBV6-5 and TRBJ2-2; 7 bases are a match to TRBD2. The germline gives CDR1 MNHEY, CDR2 SVGAGI. V lost 8 bases to trimming and J lost 6 bases; unmatched junction nucleotides: 9. CDR3 length: 14 amino acids. Here the CDR3 DNA reads TGTGCCAGCGGGCGGGGGTTGGTCTCCGGGGAGCTGTTTTTT. Protein product: CASGRGLVSGELFF.

The gene calls are TRBV27 and TRBJ2-1; a possible D gene is TRBD1 (5 bases). Germline V gives CDR1 MNHEY, CDR2 SMNVEV (reference sequence). The V and J ends lost 5 bases and 10 bases respectively, with 21 bases between them. The CDR3 totals 15 residues. The CDR3 spells CASSGSSIGAREQFF. DNA for the CDR3: TGTGCCAGCAGTGGAAGTTCGATTGGGGCAAGGGAGCAGTTCTTC.

V is TRBV5-8 and J is TRBJ1-3; unclear D gene. Trimming took off 2 bases at V and 5 bases at J, with 8 bases between the two ends. Germline V gene data show CDR1 as SGHTS and CDR2 as YDEGEE. The CDR3 is 13 residues long. CDR3 sequence reads: CASSLPDRNTIYF. Written as DNA, the CDR3 is TGTGCCAGCAGCTTACCGGACCGAAACACCATATATTTT.

The CDR3 DNA follows: TGTGCCAGCAGCTTGTTGGGAGGGATGGCCACTGAAGCTTTCTTT. It is translated as CASSLLGGMATEAFF. The V gene is TRBV5-5, the J gene TRBJ1-1; D ambiguous. The germline V gene encodes CDR1 SGHKS and CDR2 YYEKEE (reference sequence). Trimming stripped 1 base from V and 4 bases from J, with 14 bases between. This CDR3 is built from 15 residues.

The V gene is TRBV11-2, the J gene TRBJ2-2; D not certain. Trimming shortened V by 5 bases and J by 4 bases, and 14 bases separated the two germline ends. This CDR3 is built from 15 residues. The germline CDR1 and CDR2 sequences are SGHAT and FQNNGV. In nucleotides, the CDR3 is TGTGCCAGCAGCCCCCTGAGATCCGGCACCGGGGAGCTGTTTTTT. Protein sequence: CASSPLRSGTGELFF. Complete variable domain (other parts from reference TRBV11-2 and TRBJ2-2): EAGVAQSPRYKIIEKRQSVAFWCNPISGHATLYWYQQILGQGPKLLIQFQNNGVVDDSQLPKDRFSAERLKGVDSTLKIQPAKLEDSAVYLCASSPLRSGTGELFFGEGSRLTVL.

This chain connects TRBV5-1 to TRBJ2-3, with a tentative D call TRBD2 (5 bases). Trimming removed 4 bases at V and 2 bases at J, with 20 bases between. Germline CDR1 is SGHRS and CDR2 is YFSETQ. The CDR3 length is 17 residues. CDR3 in DNA: TGCGCCAGCAGCCCATCTCGGCGGGCGGGCTTCACAGATACGCAGTATTTT. Amino acid sequence: CASSPSRRAGFTDTQYF.

The chain uses TRBV4-2 and TRBJ1-3; D may be TRBD1 (5 bases). Per the germline V gene, CDR1 is LGHNA and CDR2 is YNFKEQ. Trimming took off 2 bases at V and 1 base at J, with 15 bases between the two ends. The length of the CDR3 is 17 residues. CDR3 nucleotides: TGTGCCAGCAGCCAACGCCATGGGGGGAGTTCTGGAAACACCATATATTTT. The encoded protein is CASSQRHGGSSGNTIYF.

This clone was observed once. This chain uses TRBV7-6 with TRBJ2-1, with 9 positions matching TRBD1. With V trimmed by 2 bases and J by 15 bases, 5 bases remained unmatched. The CDR3 totals 12 residues. CDR1 SGHVS and CDR2 FNYEAQ come from the germline V gene. The CDR3 protein is CASSLMGQGMFF. The CDR3 DNA follows: TGTGCCAGCAGCTTAATGGGACAGGGTATGTTCTTC.

This clone has only one observation. The chain employs TRBV7-6 and TRBJ1-2; maybe TRBD1 (6 bases). Trimming removed 1 base at V and 1 base at J, with 10 bases between. Germline V gene lookup returns CDR1 SGHVS and CDR2 FNYEAQ. This CDR3 has 15 amino acids. This chain's CDR3 is CASSLGDNFNYGYTF. The CDR3, as DNA: TGTGCCAGCAGCTTAGGGGACAACTTTAACTATGGCTACACCTTC. The full variable domain, its missing parts supplied by reference TRBV7-6 and TRBJ1-2, is GAGVSQSPRYKVTKRGQDVALRCDPISGHVSLYWYRQALGQGPEFLTYFNYEAQQDKSGLPNDRFSAERPEGSISTLTIQRTEQRDSAMYRCASSLGDNFNYGYTFGSGTRLTVV.

This chain joins TRBV7-9 and TRBJ2-2; D may match TRBD1 or TRBD2 (7 bases each). The CDR3 is 14 amino acids. The germline V gene has CDR1 SEHNR and CDR2 FQNEAQ (reference sequence). Trimming took 8 bases from V and 6 from J, leaving 16 bases between them. The CDR3 DNA sequence: TGTGCCAGCCATCCCAGGGGGGGACCCGGGGAGCTGTTTTTT. Protein sequence: CASHPRGGPGELFF.

The sample holds a few counts of this clone. The CDR3 reads CASRPTTYYGYTF. CDR3 nucleotide sequence: TGTGCCAGCAGGCCGACGACTTACTATGGCTACACCTTC. V is TRBV7-2 and J is TRBJ1-2; D is unresolved. The CDR3 is 13 residues long. Deletions cut 6 bases from V and 3 bases from J, with 11 bases between. Germline loops: CDR1 SGHTA, CDR2 FQGNSA.

V is TRBV23-1 and J is TRBJ2-2; D unclear. TRBV23-1 is identified as an open reading frame with a role that is uncertain. V dropped 2 bases and J dropped 2 bases, with 9 bases sitting between them. This CDR3 has 15 residues. The CDR3 is CASSQPYTNTGELFF. CDR3 DNA sequence: TGCGCCAGCAGTCAACCCTACACTAACACCGGGGAGCTGTTTTTT.

The chain links TRBV4-2 to TRBJ1-2; D is uncertain. CDR1 is LGHNA, CDR2 YNFKEQ, per germline. Trimming stripped 4 bases from V and 1 base from J, with 16 bases between. The length of the CDR3 is 16 residues. The CDR3 region has the DNA TGTGCCAGCAGCCTCACTGACACGGCGGATAACTATGGCTACACCTTC. As protein: CASSLTDTADNYGYTF.